This T cell receptor beta chain was recorded in a study of T cell responses to AZD1222 COVID-19 vaccine. Assay used: immunoSEQ multiplex PCR; TCRdb lists only in-frame clones, some missing. The sample includes under 150,000 clones, more than 85% of them seen just once. A word on this clone: The antigen remains undetermined. The identical CDR3 is also encoded by other nucleotide sequences in the sample.

Study-level findings and limits: It should be noted that donors were predominantly white British and more often female, and clonal diversity was possibly underestimated. Repertoire sampling was restricted to post-peak T cell response timepoints.

This TCR was sampled from an adult in good health. The material sequenced was peripheral blood, taken on day 0 of AZD1222 vaccination.

The CDR3 DNA follows: TGTGCCAGCAGTTACTCGGAACAGGGGCATTCACCCCTCCACTTT. It translates to CASSYSEQGHSPLHF. The chain couples TRBV6-5 to TRBJ1-6, with 7 nucleotides matching TRBD1. After removal of 0 bases from V and 8 bases from J, the junction contained 4 bases not matched to a gene. From germline, CDR1 is MNHEY and CDR2 SVGAGI. This CDR3 comprises 15 residues.